This T cell receptor beta chain was obtained from a study of blood T cell repertoires in COVID-19. Turning to the study itself: Collection of acute and convalescent COVID-19 samples took place in the United States, Italy and Spain.

This clone came up a few times. Methods used by the authors: Estimation of nucleated cell counts was performed using reference gene primer amplification. Only in-frame clones appear in the TCRdb table, and some are missing; sequencing was by immunoSEQ multiplex PCR. The V and J calls and the clone size are those of that table, but D and trimming were determined from the DNA. The sample has 100,000 to 120,000 clones; around 85% are singletons. Input material: peripheral blood. This TCR came from a human donor in a cohort sampled during active COVID-19.

CDR3 in amino acids: CASSQVGTSGGSYF. CDR3 bases: TGTGCCAGCAGCCAAGTGGGGACTAGCGGGGGATCGTACTTC. V and J are TRBV3-1 (or the pseudogene TRBV3-2) and TRBJ2-7; 14 nucleotides align to TRBD2. V was pared by 1 base and J by 12 bases, with 5 bases of the junction left unmatched. The germline CDR1 and CDR2 sequences are LGHDT and YNNKEL (reference sequence). The CDR3 contains 14 residues.